A selection of T cell receptor beta chains follows, all from one sample in a study of shared clonotypes between healthy human individuals. Assay used: immunoSEQ multiplex PCR; TCRdb lists only in-frame clones, some missing. This table holds some 2 million clones, just under 95% found once. The sample comprised naive CD8+ T cells sorted from blood. Receptors were obtained from a young man in good health. Each CDR3 is given with its conserved first and last residue. Fields, in order: V gene, J gene, CDR3 protein.

>TRBV27|TRBJ2-7
CASSFSSSYEQYF
>TRBV27|TRBJ2-7
CASRGLAGQTGSYEQYF
>TRBV19|TRBJ2-7
CANSYEQYF
>TRBV28|TRBJ2-3
CASRPPGLLTDTQYF
>TRBV28|TRBJ2-7
CASSPKGQGLRYEQYF
>TRBV9|TRBJ2-7
CASSLDGTYEQYF
>TRBV13|TRBJ2-1
CASSFARREQFF
>TRBV11-2|TRBJ2-1
CASSSSGTLYNEQFF
>TRBV11-1|TRBJ2-7
CASSLGGGSYEQYF
>TRBV7-3|TRBJ2-2
CASSLIAAESDGELFF
>TRBV2|TRBJ2-1
CASSEGSGAYNEQFF
>TRBV5-6|TRBJ1-1
CASSEGWTEAFF
>TRBV19|TRBJ2-1
CATMKYPGTAPDYNEQFF
>TRBV7-9|TRBJ1-2
CASSLGVYGYTF
>TRBV7-6|TRBJ1-1
CASSLGFDTEAFF
>TRBV7-8|TRBJ2-5
CASSLDWVQETQYF
>TRBV29-1|TRBJ2-2
CSWQSAGELFF